The present TCR beta chain was sequenced within a study of shared clonotypes between healthy human individuals. Study at large: Each donor contributed plates that comprised three CD4 naive, three CD4 memory, two CD8 naive and one CD8 memory.

As concerns this clone: As yet, its antigen is unknown.

V lost 1 base and J 6 bases, leaving 10 bases between the germline ends. The CDR3 contains 13 residues. Germline V CDR1 and CDR2: SEHNR, FQNEAQ (reference sequence). General study points: Approximately 4.6% of naive CD4 clonotypes were shared across a handful of donors. Relative to their counterparts shared across all four donors, non-shared clonotypes exhibited diminished generation probabilities.

TCRdb's copy holds only in-frame clones and misses some; the assay was immunoSEQ multiplex PCR. Of roughly 760,000 clones in the sample, 74% were seen once. In the CD4+ fraction, cells were divided into CD45RA+ naive and CD45RA-negative memory subsets. V usage is TRBV7-9 and J usage is TRBJ2-7; unclear D gene. This receptor was identified in a woman under 40 in good health. Source material: memory CD4+ T cells sorted from blood. Subset indicated: CD45RA-negative fraction. CDR3 sequence: CASSLDAWIEQYF. CDR3 in DNA: TGTGCCAGCAGCTTAGACGCCTGGATCGAGCAGTACTTC.